These T cell receptor beta chains were read from a single sample in a study of T cell changes during pregnancy in multiple sclerosis. Profiled with immunoSEQ multiplex PCR; TCRdb holds only in-frame clones, not every one. The sample records tens of thousands of clones, roughly 92% being singletons. The sample was peripheral blood, taken in the third trimester of pregnancy. The source is a female donor in good health, enrolled as a control in a pregnancy study. The CDR3 runs from the conserved cysteine through the conserved F or W. Fields, in order: V gene, J gene, CDR3 length, clone size, D gene, CDR3 protein, CDR3 DNA. D genes are given only for firm matches. Clone sizes are given selectively: once, few, many, or a class where the clone is expanded.

V: TRBV15; J: TRBJ1-1; length: 14; size: few; D: NA; CDR3: CATSRDPGITEAFF; DNA: TGTGCCACCAGCAGAGATCCAGGAATCACTGAAGCTTTCTTT
V: TRBV18; J: TRBJ1-1; length: 15; size: NA; D: NA; CDR3: CASSPFGASDTEAFF; DNA: TGTGCCAGCTCACCATTTGGGGCGTCGGACACTGAAGCTTTCTTT
V: TRBV9; J: TRBJ1-5; length: 15; size: NA; D: NA; CDR3: CASSPRGGWNQPQHF; DNA: TGTGCCAGCAGCCCCCGCGGGGGCTGGAATCAGCCCCAGCATTTT
V: TRBV10-1; J: TRBJ2-7; length: 15; size: NA; D: NA; CDR3: CASSEGGSLTYEQYF; DNA: TGCGCCAGCAGTGAGGGAGGGTCACTTACCTACGAGCAGTACTTC
V: TRBV28; J: TRBJ2-7; length: 16; size: NA; D: TRBD1; CDR3: CASSLWGTGGSYEQYF; DNA: TGTGCCAGCAGTTTATGGGGGACAGGTGGAAGCTACGAGCAGTACTTC
V: TRBV6-1; J: TRBJ1-1; length: 13; size: NA; D: NA; CDR3: CASITTGNTEAFF; DNA: TGTGCCAGCATTACGACGGGGAACACTGAAGCTTTCTTT
V: TRBV6-1; J: TRBJ1-5; length: 15; size: once; D: NA; CDR3: CASSSTTGGGQPQHF; DNA: TGTGCCAGCAGTTCGACGACAGGAGGTGGTCAGCCCCAGCATTTT
V: TRBV7-9; J: TRBJ1-6; length: 16; size: NA; D: NA; CDR3: CASSPRRDTDNSPLHF; DNA: TGTGCCAGCAGCCCCCGCCGGGACACCGATAATTCACCCCTCCACTTT
V: TRBV20-1; J: TRBJ1-2; length: 11; size: once; D: NA; CDR3: CSARSGYGYTF; DNA: TGCAGTGCTAGGTCAGGGTATGGCTACACCTTC
V: TRBV10-3; J: TRBJ2-7; length: 14; size: NA; D: TRBD1; CDR3: CAIRKDRDSYEQYF; DNA: TGTGCCATCCGTAAAGACAGGGACTCCTACGAGCAGTACTTC
V: TRBV7-9; J: TRBJ2-3; length: 14; size: NA; D: TRBD1; CDR3: CASSLDRGADTQYF; DNA: TGTGCCAGCAGCTTAGACAGGGGCGCAGATACGCAGTATTTT
V: TRBV5-6; J: TRBJ1-2; length: 14; size: NA; D: TRBD1; CDR3: CASSLSGQGYGYTF; DNA: TGTGCCAGCAGCTTGTCCGGACAGGGGTATGGCTACACCTTC
V: TRBV2; J: TRBJ2-2; length: 18; size: NA; D: NA; CDR3: CASSEDGRVPIGTGELFF; DNA: TGTGCCAGCAGTGAAGATGGCAGGGTTCCGATTGGGACCGGGGAGCTGTTTTTT
V: TRBV7-9; J: TRBJ2-6; length: 15; size: NA; D: NA; CDR3: CASSDREPGANVLTF; DNA: TGTGCCAGCAGCGACCGGGAGCCTGGGGCCAACGTCCTGACTTTC
V: TRBV5-6; J: TRBJ2-7; length: 14; size: NA; D: TRBD2; CDR3: CASSLRDYTYEQYF; DNA: TGTGCCAGCAGCTTGAGGGACTACACCTACGAGCAGTACTTC
V: TRBV6-1; J: TRBJ2-7; length: 8; size: NA; D: NA; CDR3: CASNEQYF; DNA: TGTGCCAGTAACGAGCAGTACTTC
V: TRBV28; J: TRBJ2-7; length: 15; size: NA; D: NA; CDR3: CASSAPGAEDYEQYF; DNA: TGTGCCAGCAGTGCCCCAGGGGCCGAGGACTACGAGCAGTACTTC
V: TRBV5-1; J: TRBJ1-4; length: 16; size: NA; D: NA; CDR3: CASSLGGTGGNEKLFF; DNA: TGCGCCAGCAGCTTGGGGGGCACAGGTGGTAATGAAAAACTGTTTTTT
V: TRBV7-2; J: TRBJ1-2; length: 13; size: NA; D: NA; CDR3: CASSLERGSGYTF; DNA: TGTGCCAGCAGCTTAGAAAGGGGTAGTGGCTACACCTTC
V: TRBV4-1; J: TRBJ1-1; length: 13; size: NA; D: TRBD1; CDR3: CASRQGGNTEAFF; DNA: TGCGCCAGCCGACAGGGGGGGAACACTGAAGCTTTCTTT
V: TRBV7-2; J: TRBJ2-7; length: 13; size: NA; D: NA; CDR3: CASSLVRTNEQYF; DNA: TGTGCCAGCAGCTTGGTGAGGACAAACGAGCAGTACTTC
V: TRBV11-2; J: TRBJ2-3; length: 15; size: NA; D: NA; CDR3: CASSSLAVGTDTQYF; DNA: TGTGCCAGCAGCTCCCTGGCCGTGGGCACAGATACGCAGTATTTT
V: TRBV5-5; J: TRBJ2-3; length: 17; size: NA; D: TRBD2; CDR3: CASSLSKAGARGDTQYF; DNA: TGTGCCAGCAGCTTAAGTAAGGCGGGAGCAAGGGGAGATACGCAGTATTTT
V: TRBV11-3; J: TRBJ2-2; length: 15; size: NA; D: TRBD2; CDR3: CASSHLAGGAGELFF; DNA: TGTGCCAGCAGCCATCTAGCGGGAGGGGCCGGGGAGCTGTTTTTT
V: TRBV4-1; J: TRBJ1-2; length: 16; size: NA; D: NA; CDR3: CASSQVGTSRPGGYTF; DNA: TGCGCCAGCAGCCAAGTGGGGACATCGCGGCCTGGTGGCTACACCTTC
V: TRBV30; J: TRBJ1-1; length: 12; size: NA; D: TRBD1; CDR3: CAWRDRGAEAFF; DNA: TGTGCCTGGAGAGACAGGGGAGCTGAAGCTTTCTTT
V: TRBV15; J: TRBJ1-5; length: 16; size: NA; D: NA; CDR3: CATSRDRAGGNQPQHF; DNA: TGTGCCACCAGCAGAGATAGGGCAGGGGGCAATCAGCCCCAGCATTTT
V: TRBV7-2; J: TRBJ1-1; length: 12; size: NA; D: NA; CDR3: CASSRGWTEAFF; DNA: TGTGCCAGCAGCAGAGGGTGGACTGAAGCTTTCTTT
V: TRBV29-1; J: TRBJ1-1; length: 12; size: few; D: NA; CDR3: CSVGTGNTEAFF; DNA: TGCAGCGTAGGTACGGGGAACACTGAAGCTTTCTTT
V: TRBV4-1; J: TRBJ2-7; length: 14; size: NA; D: TRBD2; CDR3: CASSLSGGADEQYF; DNA: TGCGCCAGCAGCCTTAGCGGGGGGGCCGACGAGCAGTACTTC
V: TRBV11-2; J: TRBJ2-1; length: 15; size: NA; D: NA; CDR3: CASSFSGTPLNEQFF; DNA: TGTGCCAGCAGCTTTTCCGGGACACCCCTAAATGAGCAGTTCTTC
V: TRBV5-1; J: TRBJ2-3; length: 14; size: NA; D: TRBD2; CDR3: CASNGGGRTDTQYF; DNA: TGCGCCAGCAACGGCGGGGGACGCACAGATACGCAGTATTTT
V: TRBV2; J: TRBJ2-2; length: 16; size: NA; D: TRBD2; CDR3: CASSEWGTSHTGELFF; DNA: TGTGCCAGCAGTGAATGGGGGACTAGCCACACCGGGGAGCTGTTTTTT
V: TRBV25-1; J: TRBJ2-5; length: 15; size: NA; D: TRBD1; CDR3: CASKGTGEIQETQYF; DNA: TGTGCCAGCAAGGGGACAGGAGAAATCCAAGAGACCCAGTACTTC
V: TRBV6-1; J: TRBJ1-5; length: 15; size: NA; D: TRBD1; CDR3: CASSSETGMAQPQHF; DNA: TGTGCCAGCAGTTCAGAGACAGGGATGGCTCAGCCCCAGCATTTT
V: TRBV27; J: TRBJ1-6; length: 16; size: NA; D: TRBD1; CDR3: CASRYDRVGYNSPLHF; DNA: TGTGCCAGCAGATACGACAGGGTCGGCTATAATTCACCCCTCCACTTT
V: TRBV27; J: TRBJ1-1; length: 13; size: NA; D: NA; CDR3: CASNQGPGTEAFF; DNA: TGTGCCAGCAACCAGGGCCCTGGCACTGAAGCTTTCTTT
V: TRBV5-1; J: TRBJ1-2; length: 15; size: once; D: TRBD1; CDR3: CASSPGQTNNYGYTF; DNA: TGCGCCAGCAGCCCGGGACAGACTAATAACTATGGCTACACCTTC
V: TRBV4-3; J: TRBJ1-4; length: 15; size: NA; D: NA; CDR3: CASSQELGPNEKLFF; DNA: TGCGCCAGCAGCCAAGAGCTGGGGCCTAATGAAAAACTGTTTTTT
V: TRBV5-1; J: TRBJ2-7; length: 12; size: NA; D: TRBD2; CDR3: CASSPSGYEQYF; DNA: TGCGCCAGCAGCCCTAGCGGCTACGAGCAGTACTTC
V: TRBV6-1; J: TRBJ1-6; length: 12; size: NA; D: NA; CDR3: CASDRLASPLHF; DNA: TGTGCCAGCGACAGATTAGCTTCACCCCTCCACTTT
V: TRBV29-1; J: TRBJ1-2; length: 13; size: NA; D: TRBD1; CDR3: CSGGDRGLHGYTF; DNA: TGCAGCGGGGGGGACAGGGGGCTTCATGGCTACACCTTC
V: TRBV4-1; J: TRBJ2-5; length: 17; size: NA; D: NA; CDR3: CASSQGWVEKAVETQYF; DNA: TGCGCCAGCAGCCAAGGTTGGGTTGAAAAGGCGGTTGAGACCCAGTACTTC
V: TRBV7-8; J: TRBJ2-3; length: 15; size: once; D: NA; CDR3: CASSLLRTDANTQYF; DNA: TGTGCCAGCAGCTTGTTGCGGACTGACGCGAATACGCAGTATTTT
V: TRBV7-9; J: TRBJ2-1; length: 15; size: once; D: NA; CDR3: CASSVTVPAYNEQFF; DNA: TGTGCCAGCAGCGTTACAGTCCCGGCTTACAATGAGCAGTTCTTC
V: TRBV18; J: TRBJ1-1; length: 11; size: NA; D: NA; CDR3: CASSPRGEAFF; DNA: TGTGCCAGCTCACCACGAGGGGAAGCTTTCTTT
V: TRBV7-5; J: TRBJ1-2; length: 15; size: NA; D: NA; CDR3: CARSLEQGRNYGYTF; DNA: TGTGCCAGAAGCTTAGAACAGGGGAGAAACTATGGCTACACCTTC